This T cell receptor (beta chain) was identified in a study of metastatic and nonmetastatic thyroid tumors. About the study: Blood and tumor or nodule tissue repertoires from malignant and benign thyroid patients were compared. Study-level points and caveats: For both blood and tumor, malignant thyroid tumors reportedly showed significantly higher TCR beta diversity than benign nodules did.

In the study's own analysis: Across clinicopathological groups, CDR3 differences served as the basis for building a distant-metastasis classifier for papillary thyroid cancer. TCRdb reprocessed the PCR reads using MiXCR. The authors' filters were not applied to this entry. The table lists about 23,000 clones, approximately 20% of them singletons. As for this clone: Its antigen is not known. This clone may be a read error of a much larger clone one base away.

In germline, CDR1 is SEHNR, CDR2 FQNEAQ (reference sequence). This CDR3 has 17 residues. Germline trimming cut 7 bases from V and 2 bases from J; bases unmatched to any gene: 12. The entire patient cohort was treatment-naive prior to thyroid surgery. The receptor was isolated from a female donor with papillary thyroid cancer or a benign thyroid nodule (not recorded which). Some clones in this sample may be carry-over from other donors' samples. The chain uses TRBV7-9 and TRBJ2-5; TRBD2 agrees at 11 bases. The sequencing sample was made of blood. This chain's CDR3 is CASIPGTSGNRQETQYF. The CDR3 DNA follows: TGTGCCAGCATCCCAGGGACTAGCGGTAATAGGCAAGAGACCCAGTACTTC.